This T cell receptor (beta chain) came from a study of spatial heterogeneity in lung cancer. The sample's time point: sample taken at primary tumor resection. The study sequenced unsorted whole RNA from tumor, nontumor lung or frozen PBMC. The CDR3 covers 13 residues. The germline CDR1 and CDR2 sequences are SGHAT and FQNNGV. As to this clonotype: It may be a read error: a sequence one base away is much more abundant.

MiXCR, run by TCRdb on the 5' RACE reads, gives a single entry per CDR3 protein. The sample includes about 53,000 distinct CDR3 sequences, about 7% seen only once; the top ten take about 3.1%. The rearrangement uses TRBV11-2 and TRBJ1-1; the D is unclear. The TCR comes from a female donor with early-stage non-small cell lung cancer. This specimen was PBMCs, taken at surgery. Written as DNA, the CDR3 is TGTGCCAGCAGCTTTGACGTGAACACTGAAGGTTTCTTT. The encoded protein is CASSFDVNTEGFF. Supplemented by reference TRBV11-2 and TRBJ1-1, the full variable domain reads EAGVAQSPRYKIIEKRQSVAFWCNPISGHATLYWYQQILGQGPKLLIQFQNNGVVDDSQLPKDRFSAERLKGVDSTLKIQPAKLEDSAVYLCASSFDVNTEGFFGQGTRLTVV.